The entry below gives a single T cell receptor beta chain sequence along with its context. Its specificity is not known. At one end the junction does not follow the germline gene, possibly because of a read error. What was sequenced were expressed TCRB transcripts, since all of the isolated RNA had been reverse transcribed. TCRdb's copy holds only in-frame clones and misses some; the assay was immunoSEQ multiplex PCR. The profile shows hundreds of thousands of clones, approximately 9.9% of them singletons. These data are taken from a study of beta chain features in type 1 diabetes. Study-wide results and caveats: The study found fewer insertions and more deletions at VDJ junctions in type 1 diabetes patients.

Sorted populations all exceeded 95% purity. The CDR3 totals 15 residues. CDR1 and CDR2 (germline): SSHAT, FNYEAQ (reference sequence). Source material: naive CD4+ T cells from blood. This chain uses TRBV7-7 with TRBJ2-5; 9 positions match TRBD2. This TCR derives from a woman aged 25 to 45 in good health. The DNA for the CDR3 is TGTGCTAGCAGCTTAGGCCTAGCGGGACGAGAGACCCAGTACTTC. Translating it yields CASSLGLAGRETQYF.